The clone carrying this T cell receptor (beta chain) has ten or more counts. Its antigen remains unknown. The data derive from a study of blood T cells in healthy people across ages. Study background: Template switching retrieved approximately one barcoded beta molecule for each two T cells. Study-wide findings and caveats: Per million T cells, TCR beta diversity dropped roughly linearly as age increased.

The junction had 5 bases not matched to a gene; V was cut back by 3 bases and J by 6 bases. CDR3 length equals 12 residues. The germline V gene encodes CDR1 DFQATT and CDR2 SNEGSKA (reference sequence). Peripheral blood samples of around 9.8 milliliters were drawn from each donor. Primers used in a second PCR of roughly 6 to 11 cycles were a sample-barcoded 5' primer and a J-beta primer mix. Tags on each cDNA molecule came from a template-switch adaptor with 12 random nucleotides. TCRdb called the 5' RACE reads again in MiXCR, with one record for every CDR3 protein. This sample has roughly 680,000 distinct CDR3 sequences, with 52% found just once.

Sample: blood. The receptor's source is a woman of 80 years or more in good health. V usage is TRBV20-1 and J usage is TRBJ2-7, with 7 nucleotides matching TRBD1. CDR3 bases: TGCAGTGCTAGGACAGACAGGGCCGAGCAGTACTTC. Translated, it gives CSARTDRAEQYF.